The clone carrying this TCR beta chain was observed many times. The antigen is unknown. Stated time point: newly diagnosed GD, antithyroid drugs for less than 3 months. PBMCs were the source of the RNA used for TCR sequencing. With iRepertoire HTBI primers and Arm-PCR of CDR3 regions, TCR beta libraries were built. From the multiplex PCR reads, TCRdb called clonotypes with MiXCR, one entry per CDR3 protein. The sample comprises 540,000 or so distinct CDR3 sequences, 13% of which are singletons, and roughly 9.7% rests with the top ten. The sample comes from a study of regulatory T cells in long-lasting Graves disease. On the study more broadly: Under 3 months of antithyroid drugs had been taken by newly diagnosed Graves' patients. Points from the study as a whole: Comparison showed that persistent patients shared more public clonotypes (roughly 2,500) than new patients (nearly 1,000).

These data were also filed under a second study, of T cells in Graves' hyperthyroidism and ophthalmopathy. That work states: HTBI primers were the set used in a first-round RT-PCR of the TCR CDR3.

The sequencing here drew on peripheral blood mononuclear cells (PBMCs), taken at new diagnosis, from a patient treated with antithyroid drugs. This TCR was recovered from a man younger than 40 with Graves disease.

CDR3 nucleotides: TGCAGCGTTGACCCCACCTCGGGGGTCGGCACTGAAGCTTTCTTT. Its protein is CSVDPTSGVGTEAFF. V gene TRBV29-1 combines with J gene TRBJ1-1; possible D gene TRBD1, 5 bases. The CDR3 loop spans 15 amino acids. Germline assignment: CDR1 SQVTM and CDR2 ANQGSEA. The V end lost 3 bases, the J end lost 4 bases, and 18 bases lay between the germline ends.